Below are 29 T cell receptor beta chains sequenced from a single sample in a study of long-term antiretroviral therapy in people with HIV. Run at survey level, the immunoSEQ assay was version v3.0. The repertoire was sequenced with immunoSEQ multiplex PCR; TCRdb's copy has only in-frame clones and lacks some. The sample holds about 43,000 clones, around 86% seen once. Sequencing used unsorted PBMCs, obtained 0.1 years before starting antiretroviral therapy. The receptors were sampled from a woman aged 45-65 years with HIV.

The CDR3 DNA follows: TGTGCCAGTAGTATAGGAGAGGATAGGTATTACGAGCAGTACTTC. Its translation: CASSIGEDRYYEQYF. V usage is TRBV19 and J usage is TRBJ2-7; D is uncertain. Germline CDR1 is LNHDA and CDR2 is SQIVND (reference sequence). The V gene lost 1 base and the J gene lost 4 bases, with 14 bases spanning the gap. The CDR3 sequence is 15 residues long.

The gene calls are TRBV7-8 and TRBJ1-6; 8 nucleotides align to TRBD1. Germline V gives CDR1 SGHVS, CDR2 FQNEAQ. The CDR3 is 18 residues long. Germline trimming cut 0 bases from V and 0 bases from J; bases unmatched to any gene: 4. CDR3 DNA: TGTGCCAGCAGCTTAGCGTGGGACAGGAGCTCCTATAATTCACCCCTCCACTTT. Its protein product is CASSLAWDRSSYNSPLHF.

The chain is built from TRBV2 and TRBJ2-1, with D perhaps matching TRBD1 (5 bases). Per the germline V gene, CDR1 is SNHLY and CDR2 is FYNNEI. CDR3 length equals 14 residues. V gave up 6 bases and J gave up 0 bases, with 9 bases separating them. The CDR3 nucleotides are TGTGCCAGCAGGACAGACAGCTCCTACAATGAGCAGTTCTTC. It translates to CASRTDSSYNEQFF.

The chain is built from TRBV10-3 and TRBJ2-7; 9 bases match TRBD1. The CDR3 extends over 15 amino acids. V shed 2 bases and J 2 bases; nucleotides not matched to a gene: 4. Germline CDR1 is ENHRY and CDR2 is SYGVKD. The CDR3 DNA is TGTGCCATCAGTGAGGGGACAGGGCGCGCCTACGAGCAGTACTTC. Its protein product is CAISEGTGRAYEQYF.

This chain joins TRBV5-1 and TRBJ2-6; 11 nucleotides align to TRBD1. The CDR3 contains 16 residues. V shed 4 bases and J 4 bases; nucleotides not matched to a gene: 4. Germline V lookup: CDR1 SGHRS, CDR2 YFSETQ. CDR3 nucleotide sequence: TGCGCCAGCAGCCCGGACAGGGGGCTAGGGGCCAACGTCCTGACTTTC. Residues: CASSPDRGLGANVLTF.

This sequence joins TRBV6-5 and TRBJ1-5, with 8 bases identical to TRBD1. With 5 bases clipped from V and 5 bases from J, the junction kept 8 bases outside the gene matches. This CDR3 is 15 amino acids long. CDR1 MNHEY and CDR2 SVGAGI come from the germline V gene. The CDR3 protein is CASSKSGTGYQPQHF. For the CDR3, the DNA is TGTGCCAGCAGTAAATCCGGGACAGGTTATCAGCCCCAGCATTTT.

This clone showed up just once. CDR3 region: CASSLATSPRAEAFF. Here the CDR3 DNA reads TGCGCCAGCAGCTTGGCGACCAGCCCGCGGGCTGAAGCTTTCTTT. The J gene is TRBJ1-1, the V gene TRBV5-1; D gene unclear. CDR1 is SGHRS, CDR2 YFSETQ, per germline. The germline V and J ends were trimmed by 0 bases and 6 bases, with 15 bases remaining between them. The CDR3 loop spans 15 amino acids.

V and J are TRBV30 and TRBJ1-2; 7 nucleotides line up with TRBD1. This CDR3 is built from 14 residues. V trimming: 1 base; J trimming: 4 bases; junction bases outside the gene matches: 6. In germline, CDR1 is GTSNPN, CDR2 SVGIG (reference sequence). CDR3 loop: CAWSANRDSYGYTF. The DNA of the CDR3 is TGTGCCTGGAGTGCCAACCGGGACAGCTATGGCTACACCTTC.

V gene TRBV27 combines with J gene TRBJ2-7, with D perhaps matching TRBD2 (6 bases). The CDR3 spans 15 residues. V lost 0 bases and J lost 2, with 11 bases in between. CDR1 MNHEY and CDR2 SMNVEV come from the germline V gene (reference sequence). The CDR3 nucleotides read TGTGCCAGCAGTTTATCGGGCCGACTAGCCTACGAGCAGTACTTC. Protein product: CASSLSGRLAYEQYF.

This chain links TRBV6-4 with TRBJ2-1; the match to TRBD2 covers 9 bases. Per the germline V gene, CDR1 is MRHNA and CDR2 is SNTAGT. The CDR3 has 17 amino acids. With V trimmed by 2 bases and J by 3 bases, 8 bases remained unmatched. The CDR3 protein is CASSDGLSSGDYNEQFF. DNA for the CDR3: TGTGCCAGCAGTGACGGCCTTTCTAGCGGGGACTACAATGAGCAGTTCTTC.

CDR3 amino acids: CASTGGSDQPQHF. The CDR3 region has the DNA TGTGCCTCGACAGGGGGGTCGGATCAGCCCCAGCATTTT. This chain joins TRBV30 and TRBJ1-5; 9 bases fit TRBD1. The CDR3 length is 13 residues. V was pared by 7 bases and J by 5 bases, with 6 bases of the junction left unmatched. Per the germline V gene, CDR1 is GTSNPN and CDR2 is SVGIG (reference sequence).

The J gene is TRBJ2-3, the V gene TRBV7-3; D remains unclear. Trimming pared 5 bases from V and 0 bases from J, leaving 12 bases between. This CDR3 spans 15 amino acids. The germline gives CDR1 SGHTA, CDR2 FQGTGA. The CDR3 reads CASSLPPVSTDTQYF. The DNA for the CDR3 is TGTGCCAGCAGCCTCCCACCGGTTAGCACAGATACGCAGTATTTT. The full variable domain, completed using reference TRBV7-3 and TRBJ2-3, is GAGVSQTPSNKVTEKGKYVELRCDPISGHTALYWYRQSLGQGPEFLIYFQGTGAADDSGLPNDRFFAVRPEGSVSTLKIQRTERGDSAVYLCASSLPPVSTDTQYFGPGTRLTVL.

V usage is TRBV2 and J usage is TRBJ1-2; the match to TRBD1 covers 10 bases. Trimming at V came to 6 bases and at J to 7 bases, leaving 2 bases not matched to a gene. The CDR3 has 12 amino acids. The germline CDR1 and CDR2 sequences are SNHLY and FYNNEI. DNA of the CDR3: TGTGCCAGCAGCCGGGACAGGGGTGGCTACACCTTC. Translation gives CASSRDRGGYTF.

The genes are TRBV4-1 and TRBJ1-1; possible D gene TRBD1, 5 bases. V lost 0 bases and J 3 bases, leaving 14 bases between the germline ends. Germline V lookup: CDR1 MGHRA, CDR2 YSYEKL. The CDR3 loop spans 16 amino acids. The CDR3: CASSQDPAGRYTEAFF. Written as DNA, the CDR3 is TGCGCCAGCAGCCAAGATCCGGCAGGGAGGTACACTGAAGCTTTCTTT.

The V gene is TRBV21-1, the J gene TRBJ2-7. TRBV21-1 is an annotated pseudogene. The CDR3 has 15 amino acids. The CDR3 here is CASSNHRGVGYEQYF. The CDR3, as DNA: TGTGCCAGCAGCAACCACCGAGGGGTAGGGTACGAGCAGTACTTC.

The chain has TRBV5-1 and TRBJ2-3; D unclear. CDR3 length: 14 residues. Trimming removed 0 bases from V and 2 bases from J, with 7 bases in between. Per germline, CDR1 SGHRS and CDR2 YFSETQ. The CDR3 loop reads CASSLDKYTDTQYF. CDR3 nucleotides: TGCGCCAGCAGCTTGGACAAGTACACAGATACGCAGTATTTT.

The chain links TRBV5-1 to TRBJ2-3, with 7 bases fitting TRBD2. Germline trimming cut 0 bases from V and 3 bases from J; bases unmatched to any gene: 4. CDR1 is SGHRS, CDR2 YFSETQ, per germline. The CDR3 has 15 amino acids. CDR3 region: CASSLEQGGTDTQYF. The CDR3 nucleotides are TGCGCCAGCAGCTTGGAGCAGGGAGGGACAGATACGCAGTATTTT.

The CDR3 spells CASSQVLSGGVADTQYF. The CDR3 nucleotides are TGCGCCAGCAGCCAAGTACTTAGCGGGGGGGTGGCAGATACGCAGTATTTT. The chain carries TRBV4-3 and TRBJ2-3; 11 positions agree with TRBD2. The germline V gene encodes CDR1 LGHNA and CDR2 YSLEER. V lost 1 base, J lost 4 bases, and 7 bases stayed unmatched. The CDR3 runs 17 residues.

The CDR3 is CASKEFVYTDTQYF. The DNA of the CDR3 is TGTGCCAGCAAGGAGTTCGTCTACACAGATACGCAGTATTTT. J is TRBJ2-3 and V is TRBV27; D is undetermined. The V and J ends lost 7 bases and 2 bases respectively, with 13 bases between them. Germline lookup yields CDR1 MNHEY and CDR2 SMNVEV (reference sequence). The CDR3 loop spans 14 amino acids.

V and J are TRBV4-1 and TRBJ1-3, with TRBD1 as a possible D gene (5 bases). The V and J ends lost 3 bases and 3 bases respectively, with 9 bases between them. Germline V gene sequence: CDR1 MGHRA, CDR2 YSYEKL. There are 14 residues in the CDR3. CDR3 loop: CASSHRDGGNTIYF. The CDR3 DNA is TGCGCCAGCAGCCACCGGGACGGTGGAAACACCATATATTTT.

The CDR3, as DNA: TGTGCCAGCAGCTTAGCCGAGAACTATGGCTACACCTTC. Translated: CASSLAENYGYTF. The chain has TRBV7-6 and TRBJ1-2, with D hard to call. Germline V gene lookup returns CDR1 SGHVS and CDR2 FNYEAQ. Trimming pared 0 bases from V and 2 bases from J, leaving 4 bases between. The CDR3 is made up of 13 amino acids.

The genes are TRBV6-5 and TRBJ1-2; D is ambiguous. The CDR3 is 16 residues long. Germline CDR1 reads MNHEY; CDR2 reads SVGAGI. The V and J ends lost 0 bases and 8 bases respectively, with 19 bases between them. The CDR3 spells CASSYSGVTKPRGYTF. The CDR3 DNA is TGTGCCAGCAGTTACTCGGGCGTTACAAAGCCCCGGGGCTACACCTTC.

V is TRBV5-6 and J is TRBJ2-7, with a weak D call TRBD1 (5 bases). The CDR3 has 13 residues. Deletions cut 4 bases from V and 4 bases from J, with 12 bases between. CDR1 SGHDT and CDR2 YYEEEE come from the germline V gene. CDR3 protein: CASSVSRVYEQYF. Written as DNA, the CDR3 is TGTGCCAGCAGCGTTAGCAGGGTTTACGAGCAGTACTTC. Combining the CDR3 with reference TRBV5-6 and TRBJ2-7 gives the whole variable domain DAGVTQSPTHLIKTRGQQVTLRCSPKSGHDTVSWYQQALGQGPQFIFQYYEEEERQRGNFPDRFSGHQFPNYSSELNVNALLLGDSALYLCASSVSRVYEQYFGPGTRLTVT.

The J gene is TRBJ1-1, the V gene TRBV2; D not resolved. Per germline, CDR1 SNHLY and CDR2 FYNNEI. Trimming took off 7 bases at V and 0 bases at J, with 12 bases between the two ends. This CDR3 region has 14 residues. Written as DNA, the CDR3 is TGTGCCAGCATTATGACCGGGGTGAACACTGAAGCTTTCTTT. Amino acids: CASIMTGVNTEAFF.

V and J are TRBV5-6 and TRBJ2-5, with D possibly being TRBD2 (6 bases). This CDR3 contains 17 residues. V gave up 0 bases and J gave up 4 bases, with 19 bases separating them. Germline V CDR1 and CDR2: SGHDT, YYEEEE. The CDR3 nucleotides read TGTGCCAGCAGCTTGGTTGCGGGGACCTCCCGGGGAGAGACCCAGTACTTC. Its translation: CASSLVAGTSRGETQYF.

The chain uses TRBV5-6 and TRBJ2-1, with D perhaps being TRBD1 or TRBD2 (6 bases each). Germline values: CDR1 SGHDT, CDR2 YYEEEE. Trimming took off 3 bases at V and 0 bases at J, with 13 bases between the two ends. CDR3 size: 16 residues. The CDR3 reads CASSSSGASSYNEQFF. The CDR3 DNA reads TGTGCCAGCAGCTCCTCGGGGGCGAGCTCCTACAATGAGCAGTTCTTC.

This chain connects TRBV2 to TRBJ1-1, with D maybe TRBD1 (6 bases). CDR3 length equals 16 residues. CDR1 and CDR2 (germline): SNHLY, FYNNEI. Trimming shortened V by 4 bases and J by 1 base, and 16 bases separated the two germline ends. The CDR3 coding sequence is TGTGCCAGCAGTGGGTTTACAGGGTTAGGGAACACTGAAGCTTTCTTT. The encoded protein is CASSGFTGLGNTEAFF.

This clone appeared once. DNA of the CDR3: TGTGCCAGCAGGATTGATCCGTACCAAGAGACCCAGTACTTC. Translation: CASRIDPYQETQYF. The gene calls are TRBV6-6 and TRBJ2-5; no reliable D call. Trimming removed 6 bases at V and 0 bases at J, with 11 bases between. This CDR3 contains 14 residues. Germline V gives CDR1 MNHNY, CDR2 SVGAGI (reference sequence).

This clone came up once. The gene calls are TRBV21-1 and TRBJ1-4; the D call TRBD1 from the table was never checked on the DNA. TRBV21-1 is a recognized pseudogene. The CDR3 is made up of 16 amino acids. CDR3 DNA sequence: TGTGCCAGCAGCCAAAGGGGGCCAGGGGAGGATGAAAAACTGTTTTTT. This encodes CASSQRGPGEDEKLFF.